What follows are 25 T cell receptor beta chains derived from one specimen sequenced in a study of blood T cells in healthy people across ages. For the second PCR, which ran for roughly 7 to 11 cycles, a sample-barcoded 5' primer and a J-beta primer mix were used. TCRdb re-derived calls from the 5' RACE reads in MiXCR, one entry per CDR3 protein. This table holds hundreds of thousands of distinct CDR3 sequences, around 21% found once. The sequenced sample was blood. The receptor set was obtained from an older man in good health.

This clonotype was seen a few times. The genes are TRBV6-2 or TRBV6-3 and TRBJ2-1; 10 bases fit TRBD2. The CDR3 is 16 residues long. V was clipped by 4 bases and J by 7 bases; unmatched bases: 10. CDR1 and CDR2 (germline): MNHEY, SVGEGT. The CDR3 DNA is TGTGCCAGCAGTTGGGATAGCGGGAGGCTTCTTAATGAGCAGTTCTTC. As protein: CASSWDSGRLLNEQFF.

This clonotype was detected many times. This chain links TRBV10-1 with TRBJ2-5; D is perhaps TRBD1 (6 bases). Germline V gene data show CDR1 as WNHNN and CDR2 as SYGVQD (reference sequence). This CDR3 spans 13 amino acids. V was trimmed by 4 bases and J by 4 bases, leaving 10 bases between them. The chain's CDR3 is CASSAGAGETQYF. CDR3 nucleotides: TGCGCCAGCAGTGCAGGGGCGGGAGAGACCCAGTACTTC.

V is TRBV20-1 and J is TRBJ2-7, with TRBD1 identical over 7 bases. The V gene's germline CDR1 is DFQATT and CDR2 SNEGSKA (reference sequence). There are 16 residues in the CDR3. The V gene end was trimmed by 0 bases and the J gene end by 4 bases; junction bases not matched to a gene: 12. In DNA form, the CDR3 reads TGCAGTGCTAGAGATCCCCAGACAGGGTTAGGGTACGAGCAGTACTTC. This codes for CSARDPQTGLGYEQYF.

CDR3 DNA sequence: TGTGCCAGCAAGAGGATCGACCCGGCGGGTGAGACCCAGTACTTC. Amino acid sequence: CASKRIDPAGETQYF. This rearrangement joins TRBV2 to TRBJ2-5; D perhaps matches TRBD2 (5 bases). The V gene lost 7 bases and the J gene lost 5 bases, with 20 bases spanning the gap. The CDR3 runs to 15 residues. Germline V gene lookup returns CDR1 SNHLY and CDR2 FYNNEI.

The chain employs TRBV5-1 and TRBJ2-2; TRBD1 is a possible D gene (6 bases). V was pared by 0 bases and J by 6 bases, with 12 bases between. The germline gives CDR1 SGHRS, CDR2 YFSETQ. The CDR3 length is 15 residues. Here the CDR3 reads CASSLGQATAGELFF. DNA of the CDR3: TGCGCCAGCAGCTTGGGACAGGCCACGGCCGGGGAGCTGTTTTTT.

This clonotype was counted only a few times. This rearrangement joins TRBV12-3 or TRBV12-4 to TRBJ2-5, with 12 bases fitting TRBD2. The last part of the DNA fits TRBJ2-1 better; the J call may be wrong. This CDR3 has 16 amino acids. CDR3 in DNA: TGTGCCAGCAGAACCGGGACTAGCGGGCCGCTCAATGAGCAGTTCTTC. It is translated as CASRTGTSGPLNEQFF.

This clonotype came up a few times. The rearrangement joins TRBV6-2 or TRBV6-3 to TRBJ2-1, with D tentatively TRBD1 (5 bases). This CDR3 is built from 14 residues. CDR1 is MNHEY and CDR2 is SVGEGT in the germline V gene. V gave up 5 bases and J gave up 9 bases, with 17 bases separating them. CDR3 nucleotides: TGTGCCAGCAGTACCCTCCGCAAAAGGGGTGAGCAGTTCTTC. Translated, it gives CASSTLRKRGEQFF.

The sample holds many counts of this clonotype. At one of its ends the junction is not consistent with the germline gene, which may arise from a read error. This chain uses TRBV3-1 with TRBJ2-5, with unresolved D. Germline values: CDR1 LGHDT, CDR2 YNNKEL (reference sequence). The CDR3 length is 13 residues. CDR3 in amino acids: CASSQDGGETQYF. CDR3 in DNA: TGCGCCAGCAGCCAAGACGGCGGAGAGACCCAGTACTTC.

About this clonotype itself: The junction shows a germline mismatch at one end, possibly a read error. The CDR3 loop is CATSSLGQGEETQCF. CDR3 nucleotides: TGTGCCACCAGCAGTCTTGGACAGGGTGAAGAGACTCAGTGCTTC. The gene calls are TRBV15 and TRBJ2-5, with 8 bases aligning to TRBD1. The CDR3 consists of 15 residues. Germline CDR1 reads LNHNV; CDR2 reads YYDKDF (reference sequence). Variable domain in full (rest from reference TRBV15 and TRBJ2-5): DAMVIQNPRYQVTQFGKPVTLSCSQTLNHNVMYWYQQKSSQAPKLLFHYYDKDFNNEADTPDNFQSRRPNTSFCFLDIRSPGLGDTAMYLCATSSLGQGEETQCFGPGTRLLVL.

Many counts were recorded for this clonotype. The rearrangement uses TRBV27 and TRBJ2-5; TRBD1 aligns across 9 bases. J was trimmed by 5 bases and V by 5 bases; bases with no gene match: 3. The CDR3 extends over 13 amino acids. Germline V lookup: CDR1 MNHEY, CDR2 SMNVEV (reference sequence). CDR3 amino acids: CASSRQGDETQYF. In DNA, the CDR3 is TGTGCCAGCAGTAGACAGGGGGATGAGACCCAGTACTTC.

This clonotype was seen only once. A read error is possible here, since a much larger clone lies one base away. The J gene is TRBJ2-5, the V gene TRBV12-3 or TRBV12-4; possibly TRBD2 for D (6 bases). Trimming shortened V by 4 bases and J by 11 bases, and 20 bases separated the two germline ends. This CDR3 contains 14 residues. This CDR3 reads CASSSLAAVGEQYF. The CDR3 DNA reads as TGTGCCAGCAGTTCCTTAGCGGCAGTGGGGGAGCAGTACTTC.

This chain joins TRBV6-5 and TRBJ2-1; 15 bases are a match to TRBD2. Per the germline V gene, CDR1 is MNHEY and CDR2 is SVGAGI. Unmatched junction bases numbered 1, after V lost 2 bases and J lost 5 bases. This CDR3 is 16 amino acids long. CDR3 in DNA: TGTGCCAGCAGTTACGGGACTAGCGGGAGGAACAATGAGCAGTTCTTC. As protein: CASSYGTSGRNNEQFF.

V usage is TRBV7-6 and J usage is TRBJ2-2, with unresolved D. Looked up from germline, CDR1 is SGHVS and CDR2 is FNYEAQ. This CDR3 has 13 residues. Trimming cost V 4 bases and J 6 bases, with 9 bases left between them. The CDR3 nucleotides read TGTGCCAGCAGCTCGAAAATCTCCGGGGAGCTGTTTTTT. This gives the protein CASSSKISGELFF. The full variable domain, with the rest looked up from reference TRBV7-6 and TRBJ2-2, is GAGVSQSPRYKVTKRGQDVALRCDPISGHVSLYWYRQALGQGPEFLTYFNYEAQQDKSGLPNDRFSAERPEGSISTLTIQRTEQRDSAMYRCASSSKISGELFFGEGSRLTVL.

A word on this clonotype: The junction does not match germline at one end; this may be a read error. The rearrangement uses TRBV20-1 and TRBJ2-4; D is possibly TRBD1 (6 bases). This CDR3 spans 13 amino acids. Germline assignment: CDR1 DFQATT and CDR2 SNEGSKA (reference sequence). The CDR3 DNA reads as TGCAGTGCCAGAGGTCAGGGGAGAAACATTCAGTACTTC. Its translation is CSARGQGRNIQYF.

The chain has TRBV25-1 and TRBJ1-1; no definite D call. The V gene's germline CDR1 is MGHDK and CDR2 SYGVNS. The CDR3 consists of 13 residues. V lost 3 bases and J 4 bases, leaving 9 bases between the germline ends. In nucleotides, the CDR3 is TGTGCCAGCAGTGATGGGTGGGGCACTGAAGCTTTCTTT. Translated: CASSDGWGTEAFF.

The chain joins TRBV27 to TRBJ2-1, with TRBD1 matching over 9 bases. The V segment lost 3 bases and the J segment 2 bases; nucleotides outside the gene matches: 2. CDR3 length equals 15 residues. In germline, CDR1 is MNHEY, CDR2 SMNVEV (reference sequence). The CDR3 coding sequence is TGTGCCAGCAGTTTCCGGGACAGGGCCTACAATGAGCAGTTCTTC. Protein product: CASSFRDRAYNEQFF.

This clonotype occurred a few times. The gene calls are TRBV6-6 and TRBJ1-5; no reliable D call. CDR1 is MNHNY, CDR2 SVGAGI, per germline (reference sequence). The germline V and J ends were trimmed by 6 bases and 3 bases, with 12 bases remaining between them. The CDR3 has 14 residues. CDR3 loop: CASRNGRNNQPQHF. The CDR3 nucleotides read TGTGCCAGCAGGAATGGACGTAACAATCAGCCCCAGCATTTT.

This clonotype was observed a handful of times. V is TRBV9 and J is TRBJ2-3; no clear D gene. V lost 0 bases and J 6 bases, leaving 8 bases between the germline ends. The CDR3 totals 13 residues. CDR1 SGDLS and CDR2 YYNGEE come from the germline V gene. CDR3 in amino acids: CASSVDAGDTQYF. Here the CDR3 DNA reads TGTGCCAGCAGCGTAGATGCCGGGGATACGCAGTATTTT.

The chain recombines TRBV28 with TRBJ2-7; either TRBD1 or TRBD2 may supply D (5 bases each). Germline V gene sequence: CDR1 MDHEN, CDR2 SYDVKM. Trimming pared 5 bases from V and 0 bases from J, leaving 14 bases between. This CDR3 contains 15 residues. This CDR3 reads CASSLPGPSSYEQYF. CDR3 DNA: TGTGCCAGCAGTCTACCGGGACCTAGCTCCTACGAGCAGTACTTC.

This clonotype was recorded many times. This chain connects TRBV3-1 to TRBJ1-1; a possible D gene is TRBD1 (6 bases). There are 16 residues in the CDR3. Trimming took off 4 bases at V and 4 bases at J, with 19 bases between the two ends. From germline, CDR1 is LGHDT and CDR2 YNNKEL (reference sequence). The CDR3, as DNA: TGTGCCAGCAGCCCTCTCCCTGGACAGTCTCTCACTGAAGCTTTCTTT. Amino acid sequence: CASSPLPGQSLTEAFF.

This chain joins TRBV9 and TRBJ2-5, with 11 positions matching TRBD1. Germline V gene sequence: CDR1 SGDLS, CDR2 YYNGEE. The CDR3 has 15 residues. V gave up 4 bases and J gave up 5 bases; unmatched junction bases: 7. The CDR3 bases are TGTGCCAGCAGCACATGGACAGGGGGCGGGGAGACCCAGTACTTC. This sequence encodes CASSTWTGGGETQYF.

This clonotype was recorded a few times. This chain uses TRBV7-3 with TRBJ2-7; the D gene is possibly TRBD2 (5 bases). The CDR3 extends over 16 amino acids. V was trimmed by 5 bases and J by 0 bases, leaving 17 bases between them. Per germline, CDR1 SGHTA and CDR2 FQGTGA. The DNA for the CDR3 is TGTGCCAGCAGCGTCCCCCGAGGACTCCCCTCCTACGAGCAGTACTTC. This gives the protein CASSVPRGLPSYEQYF.

This rearrangement joins TRBV5-8 to TRBJ1-5; no clear D gene. Germline V gene lookup returns CDR1 SGHTS and CDR2 YDEGEE. This CDR3 has 14 residues. The V gene lost 0 bases and the J gene lost 4 bases, with 8 bases spanning the gap. CDR3 residues: CASSLVGLNQPQHF. DNA of the CDR3: TGTGCCAGCAGCTTGGTAGGCCTGAATCAGCCCCAGCATTTT.

The chain joins TRBV7-6 to TRBJ2-7; D may be TRBD1 (6 bases). CDR1 and CDR2 (germline): SGHVS, FNYEAQ. The CDR3 length is 13 residues. V lost 5 bases and J lost 4, with 12 bases in between. The DNA for the CDR3 is TGTGCCAGCAGCACCGGGACACTTTACGAGCAGTACTTC. It specifies CASSTGTLYEQYF.

The gene calls are TRBV27 and TRBJ2-3; the D gene is possibly TRBD2 (5 bases). CDR3 length: 17 amino acids. Per germline, CDR1 MNHEY and CDR2 SMNVEV (reference sequence). V was shortened by 5 bases and J by 2 bases, with 20 bases between the two germline ends. CDR3 in amino acids: CASSTRGPLRNTDTQYF. DNA of the CDR3: TGTGCCAGCAGTACCCGGGGTCCCCTTCGGAACACAGATACGCAGTATTTT.